Included here is one TCR beta chain sequence, with context. Germline trimming cut 3 bases from V and 4 bases from J; bases unmatched to any gene: 5. The germline V gene encodes CDR1 PRHDT and CDR2 FYEKMQ (reference sequence). The CDR3 loop spans 15 amino acids. Cohort 3 recovered donors had two negative PCRs, clearance, or symptom resolution. Generated by immunoSEQ multiplex PCR, the TCRdb table keeps only in-frame clones and is missing some. The table has some 300,000 clones, just under 90% seen once. These data come from a study of blood T cell repertoires in COVID-19. About the research overall: Sources were T cells, B-cell-depleted T cells, or PBMCs; the material itself was cDNA or gDNA.

The receptor comes from a young woman who had recovered from COVID-19. This chain joins TRBV13 and TRBJ1-4, with 7 positions matching TRBD1. The specimen was PBMCs or T cells enriched from blood (not recorded which). CDR3 nucleotides: TGTGCCAGCAGCTTTCGGGACAGCCTTAATGAAAAACTGTTTTTT. Its translation is CASSFRDSLNEKLFF.